Listed below are T cell receptor beta chains from one sample, sequenced in a study of blood T cell repertoires in COVID-19. Profiling relied on immunoSEQ multiplex PCR, and the TCRdb table lists in-frame clones only, not all of them. The data show about 260,000 clones, around 80% seen once. Sequencing was done on a sample of PBMCs or T cells enriched from blood (not recorded which). The origin of the receptors is a man between 25 and 39 years old with acute COVID-19. Each CDR3 is given with its conserved first and last residue. The D gene is left open where the match is weak. Size is omitted from some rows. Given values are once, few, many or a class for expanded clones.

>TRBV28|TRBD1|.|TRBJ2-6
TGTGCCAGCAGTTTGGAAGAGGGGGGACAGGGTTTATCTGGGGCCAACGTCCTGACTTTC
CASSLEEGGQGLSGANVLTF
>TRBV5-4|.|.|TRBJ2-3
TGTGCCAGCTCCGGGGGTAGCACAGATACGCAGTATTTT
CASSGGSTDTQYF
>TRBV7-9|TRBD1|.|TRBJ1-6
TGTGCCAGCAGCTTTGGACAGGGGCGGTCACCCCTCCACTTT
CASSFGQGRSPLHF
>TRBV24-1|.|.|TRBJ2-1
TGTGCCACCAGTGATCATACTGGGCCCCCCAACAATGAGCAGTTCTTC
CATSDHTGPPNNEQFF
>TRBV18|TRBD1|.|TRBJ1-1
TGTGCCAGCTCACCACCGGGACAGTTAGGAACTGAAGCTTTCTTT
CASSPPGQLGTEAFF
>TRBV27|.|.|TRBJ2-2
TGTGCCAGCAGGACCCTAGTTATCGGGGAGCTGTTTTTT
CASRTLVIGELFF
>TRBV7-9|.|.|TRBJ1-1
TGTGCCAGCAGCCCGACGACAGGCACCGGCACTGAAGCTTTCTTT
CASSPTTGTGTEAFF
>TRBV28|.|.|TRBJ1-4
TGTGCCAGCGGCTTTGAAAAACTGTTTTTT
CASGFEKLFF
>TRBV6-5|.|.|TRBJ2-3
TGTGCCAGCTTCCGGGCTCCGGGGGCAGATACGCAGTATTTT
CASFRAPGADTQYF
>TRBV4-3|.|.|TRBJ2-1
TGCGCCAGCAGCCAAGAGATAGGGAGAGCGGCCTACAATGAGCAGTTCTTC
CASSQEIGRAAYNEQFF
>TRBV9|.|few|TRBJ2-1
TGTGCCAGCAGCGTCCTGAGGGGGAGCTCCTACAATGAGCAGTTCTTC
CASSVLRGSSYNEQFF
>TRBV3-1/TRBV3-2|TRBD2|once|TRBJ2-3
TGTGCCAGCAGCCCCCGGGGGGGTAGCGGGGGGGATATCACAGATACGCAGTATTTT
CASSPRGGSGGDITDTQYF
>TRBV7-2|.|.|TRBJ2-2
TGTGCCAGCAGCTTAGGTCCGAGGCGGAACACCGGGGAGCTGTTTTTT
CASSLGPRRNTGELFF
>TRBV19|TRBD1|.|TRBJ1-1
TGTGCCAGTAGTCTATACACAGGGGGCACTGAAGCTTTCTTT
CASSLYTGGTEAFF
>TRBV4-2|.|.|TRBJ2-3
TGTGCCAGCAGCCAAGAGGACTATCCGGATACGCAGTATTTT
CASSQEDYPDTQYF
>TRBV15|TRBD2|few|TRBJ2-3
TGTGCCACCAGCAAGTTAGCGGGGGGGCCGGAAGATACGCAGTATTTT
CATSKLAGGPEDTQYF
>TRBV5-5|TRBD1|.|TRBJ1-2
TGTGCCAGCAGCCTAAATTTGGGACAGGGCCATGGCTACACCTTC
CASSLNLGQGHGYTF
>TRBV29-1|TRBD2|.|TRBJ2-2
TGCAGCTCAGGGACTAGCGGGGGGGCGGTCACCGGGGAGCTGTTTTTT
CSSGTSGGAVTGELFF
>TRBV28|TRBD2|.|TRBJ2-2
TGTGCCAGCCTCTTAAGCGGGAGGGCCGGGGAGCTGTTTTTT
CASLLSGRAGELFF
>TRBV18|.|.|TRBJ2-1
TGTGCCAGCTCATCAAACACAGGGTACAATGAGCAGTTCTTC
CASSSNTGYNEQFF
>TRBV7-8|.|.|TRBJ2-5
TGTGCCAGCAGCTTCGGGGAAAAGACCCAGTACTTC
CASSFGEKTQYF
>TRBV7-2|.|.|TRBJ1-4
TGTGCCAGCAGCCCGCTTGTGGTGTCAGGCGAAAAACTGTTTTTT
CASSPLVVSGEKLFF